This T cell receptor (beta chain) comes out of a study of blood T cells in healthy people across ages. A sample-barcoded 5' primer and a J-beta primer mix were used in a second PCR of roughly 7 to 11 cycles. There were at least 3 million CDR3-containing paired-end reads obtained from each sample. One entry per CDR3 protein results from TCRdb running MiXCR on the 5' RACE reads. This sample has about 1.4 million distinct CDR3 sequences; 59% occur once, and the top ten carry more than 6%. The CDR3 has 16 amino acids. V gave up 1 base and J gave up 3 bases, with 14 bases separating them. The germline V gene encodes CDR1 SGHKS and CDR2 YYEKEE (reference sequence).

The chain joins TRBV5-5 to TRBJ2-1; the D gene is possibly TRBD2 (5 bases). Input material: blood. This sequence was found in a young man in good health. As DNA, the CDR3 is TGTGCCAGCAGCTTGACTCCGGGATCTGACTACAATGAGCAGTTCTTC. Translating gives CASSLTPGSDYNEQFF.